This T cell receptor (beta chain) comes out of a study of blood T cell repertoires in COVID-19. Study in general: PBMCs, B-cell-depleted T cells, or T cells were the source of the cDNA or gDNA that made up the material.

Measured with immunoSEQ multiplex PCR; TCRdb has only the in-frame clones, and not every one. This table holds some 300,000 clones, around 87% found once. The CDR3 spans 16 residues. Germline V CDR1 and CDR2: SGHNT, YYREEE (reference sequence). Trimming removed 5 bases at V and 0 bases at J, with 16 bases between. Specimen: peripheral blood. The sequence was obtained from a man in his 70s with acute or convalescent COVID-19. The chain carries TRBV5-4 and TRBJ2-3; tentative D call: TRBD2 (7 bases). The CDR3 here is CASSPRGAPSTDTQYF. CDR3 nucleotides: TGTGCCAGCAGTCCCCGGGGGGCACCTAGCACAGATACGCAGTATTTT.